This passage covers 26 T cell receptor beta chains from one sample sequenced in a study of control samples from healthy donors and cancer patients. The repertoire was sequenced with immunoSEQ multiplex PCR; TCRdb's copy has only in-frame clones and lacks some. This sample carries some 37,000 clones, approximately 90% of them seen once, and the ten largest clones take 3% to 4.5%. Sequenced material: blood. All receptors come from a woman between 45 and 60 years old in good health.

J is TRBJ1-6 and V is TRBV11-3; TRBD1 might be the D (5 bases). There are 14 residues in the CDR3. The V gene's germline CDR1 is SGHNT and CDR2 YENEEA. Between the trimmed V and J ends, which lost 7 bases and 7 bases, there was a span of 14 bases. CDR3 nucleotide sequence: TGTGCCAGCATATCGGGGCGGCTAAATTCACCCCTCCACTTT. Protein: CASISGRLNSPLHF.

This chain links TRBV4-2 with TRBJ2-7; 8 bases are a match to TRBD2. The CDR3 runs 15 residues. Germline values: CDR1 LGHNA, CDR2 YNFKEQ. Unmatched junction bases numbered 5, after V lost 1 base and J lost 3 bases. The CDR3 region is CASSQGLAIGYEQYF. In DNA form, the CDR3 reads TGTGCCAGCAGCCAAGGACTAGCGATTGGCTACGAGCAGTACTTC.

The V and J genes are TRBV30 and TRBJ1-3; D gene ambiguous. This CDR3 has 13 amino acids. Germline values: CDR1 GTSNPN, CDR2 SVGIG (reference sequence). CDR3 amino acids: CAGYFDSGNTIYF. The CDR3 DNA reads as TGTGCTGGGTATTTCGACTCTGGAAACACCATATATTTT.

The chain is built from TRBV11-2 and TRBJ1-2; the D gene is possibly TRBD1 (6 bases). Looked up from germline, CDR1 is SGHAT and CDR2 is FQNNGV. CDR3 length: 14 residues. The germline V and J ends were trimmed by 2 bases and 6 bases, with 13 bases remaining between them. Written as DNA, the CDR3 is TGTGCCAGCAGCTTATCTCGGGGGCGGGATGGCTACACCTTC. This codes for CASSLSRGRDGYTF.

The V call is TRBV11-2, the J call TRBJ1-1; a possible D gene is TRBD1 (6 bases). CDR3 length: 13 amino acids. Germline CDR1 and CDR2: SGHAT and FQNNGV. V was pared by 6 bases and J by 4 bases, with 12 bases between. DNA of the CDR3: TGTGCCAGCAGGTCAGGGGAGGGCACTGAAGCTTTCTTT. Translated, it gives CASRSGEGTEAFF.

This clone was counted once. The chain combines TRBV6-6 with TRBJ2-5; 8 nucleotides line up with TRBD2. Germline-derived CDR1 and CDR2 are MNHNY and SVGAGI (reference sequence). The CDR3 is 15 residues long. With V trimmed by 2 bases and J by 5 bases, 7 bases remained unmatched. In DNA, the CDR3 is TGTGCCAGCAGTTACCTTGCGGGGGGTGGGGAGACCCAGTACTTC. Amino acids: CASSYLAGGGETQYF.

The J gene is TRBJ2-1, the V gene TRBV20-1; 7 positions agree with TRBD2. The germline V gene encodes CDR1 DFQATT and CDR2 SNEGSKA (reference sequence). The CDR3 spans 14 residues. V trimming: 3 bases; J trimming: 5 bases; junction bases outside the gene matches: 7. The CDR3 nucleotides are TGCAGTGCTAGTTTAGCGGGCGGGAACAATGAGCAGTTCTTC. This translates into CSASLAGGNNEQFF.

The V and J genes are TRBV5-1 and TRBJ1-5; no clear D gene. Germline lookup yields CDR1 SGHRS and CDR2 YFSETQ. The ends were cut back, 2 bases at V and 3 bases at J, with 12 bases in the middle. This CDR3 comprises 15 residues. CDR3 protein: CASSLRVLINQPQHF. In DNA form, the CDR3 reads TGCGCCAGCAGCTTACGGGTCTTGATCAATCAGCCCCAGCATTTT. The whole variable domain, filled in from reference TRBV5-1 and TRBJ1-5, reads KAGVTQTPRYLIKTRGQQVTLSCSPISGHRSVSWYQQTPGQGLQFLFEYFSETQRNKGNFPGRFSGRQFSNSRSEMNVSTLELGDSALYLCASSLRVLINQPQHFGDGTRLSIL.

Here the CDR3 reads CASSIDPASGDSYNEQFF. The CDR3 bases are TGTGCCAGTAGTATAGATCCGGCTAGCGGAGACTCCTACAATGAGCAGTTCTTC. V and J are TRBV19 and TRBJ2-1, with 7 bases matching TRBD2. This CDR3 comprises 18 residues. The V gene end was trimmed by 0 bases and the J gene end by 0 bases; junction bases not matched to a gene: 8. Germline CDR1 reads LNHDA; CDR2 reads SQIVND (reference sequence).

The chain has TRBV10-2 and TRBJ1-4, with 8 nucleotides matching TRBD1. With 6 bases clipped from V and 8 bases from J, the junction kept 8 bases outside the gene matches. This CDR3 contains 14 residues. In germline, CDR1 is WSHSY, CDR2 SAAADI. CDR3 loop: CASRSDRGGEKLFF. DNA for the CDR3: TGCGCCAGCAGATCTGACAGGGGAGGAGAAAAACTGTTTTTT.

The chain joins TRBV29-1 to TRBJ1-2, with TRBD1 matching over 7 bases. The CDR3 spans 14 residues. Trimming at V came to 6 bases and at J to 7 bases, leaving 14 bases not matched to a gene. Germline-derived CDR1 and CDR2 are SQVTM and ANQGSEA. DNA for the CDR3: TGCAGCGTCACGATCGGCAGGGGGGACTCTGGCTACACCTTC. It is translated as CSVTIGRGDSGYTF.

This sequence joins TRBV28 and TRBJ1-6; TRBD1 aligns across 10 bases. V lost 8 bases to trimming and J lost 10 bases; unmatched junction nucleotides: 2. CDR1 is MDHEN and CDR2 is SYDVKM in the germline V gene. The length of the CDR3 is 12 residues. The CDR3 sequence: CASGTGVSPLHF. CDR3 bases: TGTGCCAGCGGGACAGGGGTATCACCCCTCCACTTT.

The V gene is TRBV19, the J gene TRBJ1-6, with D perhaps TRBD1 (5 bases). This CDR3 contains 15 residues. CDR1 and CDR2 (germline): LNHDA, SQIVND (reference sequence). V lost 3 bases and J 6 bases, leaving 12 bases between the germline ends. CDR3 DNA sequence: TGTGCCAGTAGTATTCTAACAGGAGCTAATTCACCCCTCCACTTT. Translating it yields CASSILTGANSPLHF.

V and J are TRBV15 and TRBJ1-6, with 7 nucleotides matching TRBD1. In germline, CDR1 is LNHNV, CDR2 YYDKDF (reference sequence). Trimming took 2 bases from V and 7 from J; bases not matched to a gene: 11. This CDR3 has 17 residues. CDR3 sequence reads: CATSRSSDRAWNSPLHF. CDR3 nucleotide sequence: TGTGCCACCAGCAGATCTTCCGACAGGGCGTGGAATTCACCCCTCCACTTT.

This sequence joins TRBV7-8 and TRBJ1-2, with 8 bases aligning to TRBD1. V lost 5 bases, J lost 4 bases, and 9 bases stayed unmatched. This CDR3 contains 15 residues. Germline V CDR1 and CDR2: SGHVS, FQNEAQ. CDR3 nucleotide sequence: TGTGCCAGCAGCCCACTACAGGGACAGGTCTATGGCTACACCTTC. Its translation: CASSPLQGQVYGYTF.

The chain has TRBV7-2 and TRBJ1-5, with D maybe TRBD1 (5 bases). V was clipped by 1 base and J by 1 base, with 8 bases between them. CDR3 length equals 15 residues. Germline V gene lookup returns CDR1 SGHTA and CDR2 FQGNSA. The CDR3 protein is CASSLGWGSNQPQHF. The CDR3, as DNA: TGTGCCAGCAGCTTAGGTTGGGGGAGCAATCAGCCCCAGCATTTT.

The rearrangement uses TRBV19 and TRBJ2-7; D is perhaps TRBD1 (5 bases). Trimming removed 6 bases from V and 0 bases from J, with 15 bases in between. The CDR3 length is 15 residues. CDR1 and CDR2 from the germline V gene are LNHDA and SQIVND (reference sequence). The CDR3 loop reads CASSYRQGSSYEQYF. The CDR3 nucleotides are TGTGCCAGTAGCTATAGGCAGGGAAGCTCCTACGAGCAGTACTTC.

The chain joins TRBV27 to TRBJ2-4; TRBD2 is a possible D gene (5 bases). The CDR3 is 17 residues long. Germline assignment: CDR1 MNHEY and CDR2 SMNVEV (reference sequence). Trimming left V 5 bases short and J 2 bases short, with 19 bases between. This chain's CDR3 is CASSPSILPGTKNIQYF. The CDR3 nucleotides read TGTGCCAGCAGTCCATCAATACTTCCGGGGACCAAAAACATTCAGTACTTC.

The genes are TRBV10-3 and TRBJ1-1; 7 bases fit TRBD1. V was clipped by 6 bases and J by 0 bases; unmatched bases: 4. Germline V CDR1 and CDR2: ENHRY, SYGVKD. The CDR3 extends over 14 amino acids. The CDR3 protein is CAISLTGMNTEAFF. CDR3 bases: TGTGCCATCAGCTTGACAGGGATGAACACTGAAGCTTTCTTT.

This CDR3 reads CASSLPQGLNGYTF. The CDR3 DNA reads TGTGCCAGCAGTTTACCCCAGGGGCTGAATGGCTACACCTTC. The chain is built from TRBV28 and TRBJ1-2; maybe TRBD1 (6 bases). The CDR3 is 14 residues long. The germline CDR1 and CDR2 sequences are MDHEN and SYDVKM. Trimming removed 2 bases from V and 6 bases from J, with 13 bases in between.

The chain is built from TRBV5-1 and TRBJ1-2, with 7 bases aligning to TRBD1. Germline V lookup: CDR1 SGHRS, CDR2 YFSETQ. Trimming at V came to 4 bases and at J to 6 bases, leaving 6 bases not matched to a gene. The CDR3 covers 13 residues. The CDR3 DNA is TGCGCCAGCAGCCGCACAGGGGTGGATGGCTACACCTTC. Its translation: CASSRTGVDGYTF.

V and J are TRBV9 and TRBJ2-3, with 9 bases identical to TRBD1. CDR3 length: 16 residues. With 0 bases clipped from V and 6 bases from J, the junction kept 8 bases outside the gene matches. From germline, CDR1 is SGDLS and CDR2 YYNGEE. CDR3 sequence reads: CASSVEGQGRWDTQYF. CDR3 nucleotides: TGTGCCAGCAGCGTAGAGGGACAGGGAAGGTGGGATACGCAGTATTTT.

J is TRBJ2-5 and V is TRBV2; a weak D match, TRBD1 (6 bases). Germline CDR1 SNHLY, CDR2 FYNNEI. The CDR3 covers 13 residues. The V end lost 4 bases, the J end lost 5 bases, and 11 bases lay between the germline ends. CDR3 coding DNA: TGTGCCAGCAGTGTCGGGACACGGGAGACCCAGTACTTC. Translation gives CASSVGTRETQYF.

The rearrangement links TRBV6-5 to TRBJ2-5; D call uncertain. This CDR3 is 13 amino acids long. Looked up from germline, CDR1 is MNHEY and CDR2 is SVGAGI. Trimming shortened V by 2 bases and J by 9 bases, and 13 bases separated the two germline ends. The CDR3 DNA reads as TGTGCCAGCAGTTACACCACAACAGCCGCCCAGTACTTC. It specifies CASSYTTTAAQYF.

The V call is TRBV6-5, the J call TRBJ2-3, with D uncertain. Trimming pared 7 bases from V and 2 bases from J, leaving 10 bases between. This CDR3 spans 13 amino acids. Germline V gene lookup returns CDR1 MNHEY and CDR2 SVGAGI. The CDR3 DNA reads TGTGCCAGCAAACGCGTGATCACAGATACGCAGTATTTT. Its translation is CASKRVITDTQYF.

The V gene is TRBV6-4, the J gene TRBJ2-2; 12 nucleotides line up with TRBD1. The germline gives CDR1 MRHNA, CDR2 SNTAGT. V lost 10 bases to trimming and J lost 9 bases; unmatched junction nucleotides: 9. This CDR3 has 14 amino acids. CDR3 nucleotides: TGTGCCACCAGAATGGGACAGGGGGCGAGGGAGCTGTTTTTT. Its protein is CATRMGQGARELFF.